This passage covers 3 T cell receptor beta chains from one sample sequenced in a study of CD8+CD57+ T cells in acquired aplastic anemia. Template material for TCR beta VDJ and CDR3 profiling consisted of genomic DNA. TCRdb reprocessed the reads via MiXCR and lists one record per CDR3 protein. The repertoire holds 150,000 to 200,000 distinct CDR3 sequences, with over 40% as singletons. Patients who underwent sequencing had shown CD8+CD57+ cell expansion by flow cytometry. The material sequenced was sorted CD4+, CD8+, or CD8+CD57+ T cells (not recorded which) from PBMCs. The source is a human donor with aplastic anemia.

To note about this clonotype: An end of the junction differs from the germline gene, which may be a read error. J is TRBJ2-5 and V is TRBV27; 13 bases are a match to TRBD2. CDR1 is MNHEY and CDR2 is SMNVEV in the germline V gene (reference sequence). The CDR3 sequence is 18 residues long. CDR3 protein: CTSSRGLAGSGIPGTQYF. The CDR3 nucleotides are TGTACCAGCAGCCGGGGACTAGCGGGATCGGGTATACCTGGGACCCAGTACTTC.

This clonotype qualifies as medium-sized. The chain couples TRBV15 to TRBJ2-2, with 7 bases fitting TRBD1. CDR3 length: 16 amino acids. After removal of 4 bases from V and 0 bases from J, the junction contained 5 bases not matched to a gene. Germline CDR1 is LNHNV and CDR2 is YYDKDF (reference sequence). This CDR3 is CATSNRGVANTGELFF. CDR3 sequence (DNA): TGTGCCACCAGCAACAGGGGCGTCGCGAACACCGGGGAGCTGTTTTTT.

In its sample, this clonotype is medium-sized (0.01 to 0.1%). The J gene is TRBJ1-1, the V gene TRBV2; D is uncertain. The germline V gene encodes CDR1 SNHLY and CDR2 FYNNEI. The CDR3 totals 13 residues. Between the trimmed V and J ends, which lost 5 bases and 1 base, there was a span of 8 bases. This CDR3 reads CASSNHRNTEAFF. The DNA of the CDR3 is TGTGCCAGCAGTAACCATAGGAACACTGAAGCTTTCTTT.